This TCR beta chain was recorded in a study of blood T cell repertoires in COVID-19. In the study's own analysis: Amplifying reference gene primers gave estimates of nucleated cell counts. Measured with immunoSEQ multiplex PCR; TCRdb has only the in-frame clones, and not every one. Clonal size and the V and J genes are those of that table, whereas D and trimming came from the DNA. This table holds 190,000 or so clones, approximately 86% found once. The clonotype was recovered from a man aged 35-49 years with active or convalescent COVID-19. The source material was peripheral blood.

As DNA, the CDR3 is TGTGCCAGCAGCTCCGACGGAGGGCGCGAGCAGTACTTC. As protein: CASSSDGGREQYF. This chain links TRBV7-3 with TRBJ2-7; tentatively, D is TRBD2 (6 bases). The ends were cut back, 4 bases at V and 6 bases at J, with 13 bases in the middle. The germline CDR1 and CDR2 sequences are SGHTA and FQGTGA. This CDR3 has 13 residues.